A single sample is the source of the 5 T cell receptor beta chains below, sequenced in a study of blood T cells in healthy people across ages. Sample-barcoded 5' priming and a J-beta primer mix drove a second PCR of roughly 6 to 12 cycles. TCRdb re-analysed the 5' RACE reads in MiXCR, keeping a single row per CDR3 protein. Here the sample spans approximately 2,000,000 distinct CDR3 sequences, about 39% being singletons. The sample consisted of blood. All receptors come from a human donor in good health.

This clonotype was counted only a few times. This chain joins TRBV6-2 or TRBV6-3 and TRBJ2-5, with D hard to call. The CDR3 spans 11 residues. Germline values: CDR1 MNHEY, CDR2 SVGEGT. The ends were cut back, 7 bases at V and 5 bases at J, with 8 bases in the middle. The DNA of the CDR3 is TGTGCCAGCATGTCAGGCGAGACCCAGTACTTC. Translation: CASMSGETQYF.

The CDR3 reads CASRLGQRYEQYF. The CDR3 nucleotides read TGTGCCAGCAGACTGGGACAGAGGTACGAGCAGTACTTC. V and J are TRBV28 and TRBJ2-7; 7 bases align to TRBD1. V lost 6 bases and J lost 4; bases outside the gene matches: 6. Germline CDR1 is MDHEN and CDR2 is SYDVKM. The CDR3 totals 13 residues.

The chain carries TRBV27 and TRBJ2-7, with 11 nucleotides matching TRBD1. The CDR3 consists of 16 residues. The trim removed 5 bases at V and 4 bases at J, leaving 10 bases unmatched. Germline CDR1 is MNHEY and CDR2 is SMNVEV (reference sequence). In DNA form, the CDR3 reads TGTGCCAGCAGTCTGGGACAGGGGGGTCCCTCTTACGAGCAGTACTTC. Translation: CASSLGQGGPSYEQYF.

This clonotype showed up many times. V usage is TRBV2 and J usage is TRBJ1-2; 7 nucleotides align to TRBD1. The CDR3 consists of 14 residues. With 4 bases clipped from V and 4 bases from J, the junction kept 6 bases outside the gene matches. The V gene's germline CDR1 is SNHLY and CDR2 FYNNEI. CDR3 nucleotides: TGTGCCAGCAGTGTACGGGGACAGCTCTATGGCTACACCTTC. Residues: CASSVRGQLYGYTF. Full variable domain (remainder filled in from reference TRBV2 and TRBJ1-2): EPEVTQTPSHQVTQMGQEVILRCVPISNHLYFYWYRQILGQKVEFLVSFYNNEISEKSEIFDDQFSVERPDGSNFTLKIRSTKLEDSAMYFCASSVRGQLYGYTFGSGTRLTVV.

The CDR3 reads CASSPRAGGTYEQYF. Written as DNA, the CDR3 is TGTGCCAGCAGTCCCAGGGCCGGAGGCACCTACGAGCAGTACTTC. The genes are TRBV28 and TRBJ2-7; either TRBD1 or TRBD2 may supply D (5 bases each). The CDR3 totals 15 residues. Germline loops: CDR1 MDHEN, CDR2 SYDVKM. The V and J ends lost 5 bases and 2 bases respectively, with 16 bases between them.